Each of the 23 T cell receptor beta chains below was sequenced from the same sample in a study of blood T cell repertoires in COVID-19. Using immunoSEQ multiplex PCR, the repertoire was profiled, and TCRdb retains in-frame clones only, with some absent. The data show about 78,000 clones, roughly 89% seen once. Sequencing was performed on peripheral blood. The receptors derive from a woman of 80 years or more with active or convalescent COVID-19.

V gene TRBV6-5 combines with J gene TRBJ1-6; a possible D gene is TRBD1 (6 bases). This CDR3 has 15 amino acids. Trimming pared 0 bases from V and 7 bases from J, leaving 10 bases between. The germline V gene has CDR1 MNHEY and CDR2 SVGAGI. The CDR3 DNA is TGTGCCAGCAGTTACTCTGGGACACTGAATTCACCCCTCCACTTT. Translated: CASSYSGTLNSPLHF.

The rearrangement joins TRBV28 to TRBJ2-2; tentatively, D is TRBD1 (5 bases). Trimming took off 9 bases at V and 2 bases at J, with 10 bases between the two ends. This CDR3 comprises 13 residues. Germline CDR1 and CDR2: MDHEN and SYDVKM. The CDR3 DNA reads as TGTGCCAGACAGGACCCAAACACCGGGGAGCTGTTTTTT. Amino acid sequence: CARQDPNTGELFF.

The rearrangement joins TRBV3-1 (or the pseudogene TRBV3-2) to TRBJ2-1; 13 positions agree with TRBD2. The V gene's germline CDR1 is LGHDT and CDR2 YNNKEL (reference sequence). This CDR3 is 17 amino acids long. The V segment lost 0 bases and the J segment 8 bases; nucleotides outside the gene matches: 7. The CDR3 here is CASSQDIGTSGKHEQFF. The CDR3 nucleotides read TGTGCCAGCAGCCAAGATATCGGGACTAGCGGGAAACATGAGCAGTTCTTC.

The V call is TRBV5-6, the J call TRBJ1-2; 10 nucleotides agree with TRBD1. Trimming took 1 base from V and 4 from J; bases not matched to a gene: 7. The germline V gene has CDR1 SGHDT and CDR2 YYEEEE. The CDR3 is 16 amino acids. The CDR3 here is CASSLSGTGEGYGYTF. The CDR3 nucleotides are TGTGCCAGCAGCTTGTCCGGGACAGGGGAGGGCTATGGCTACACCTTC. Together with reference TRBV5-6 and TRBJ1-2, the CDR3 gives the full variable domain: DAGVTQSPTHLIKTRGQQVTLRCSPKSGHDTVSWYQQALGQGPQFIFQYYEEEERQRGNFPDRFSGHQFPNYSSELNVNALLLGDSALYLCASSLSGTGEGYGYTFGSGTRLTVV.

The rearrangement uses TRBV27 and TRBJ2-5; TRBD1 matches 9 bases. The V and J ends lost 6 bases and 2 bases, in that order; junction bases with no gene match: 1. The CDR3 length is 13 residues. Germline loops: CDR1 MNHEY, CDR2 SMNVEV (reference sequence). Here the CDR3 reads CASSDRGQETQYF. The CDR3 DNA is TGTGCCAGCAGCGACAGGGGGCAAGAGACCCAGTACTTC.

CDR3 residues: CASRRGSGETQYF. DNA of the CDR3: TGCGCCAGCAGACGGGGATCCGGAGAGACCCAGTACTTC. The chain employs TRBV5-1 and TRBJ2-5; tentatively, D is TRBD2 (5 bases). The CDR3 extends over 13 amino acids. Trimming removed 5 bases from V and 4 bases from J, with 12 bases in between. Germline CDR1 is SGHRS and CDR2 is YFSETQ.

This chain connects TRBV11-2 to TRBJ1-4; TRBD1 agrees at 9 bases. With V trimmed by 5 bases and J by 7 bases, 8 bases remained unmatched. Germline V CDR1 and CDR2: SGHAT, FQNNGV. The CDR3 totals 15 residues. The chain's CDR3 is CASSPLGTGSEKLFF. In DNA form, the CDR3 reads TGTGCCAGCAGCCCCTTAGGGACAGGGAGTGAAAAACTGTTTTTT.

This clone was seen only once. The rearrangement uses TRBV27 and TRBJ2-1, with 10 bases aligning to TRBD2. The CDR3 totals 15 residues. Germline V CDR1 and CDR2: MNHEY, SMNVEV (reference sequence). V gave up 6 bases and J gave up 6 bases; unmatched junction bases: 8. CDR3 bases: TGTGCCAGCAGCCCTCCGGGACTAGCGTTCAATGAGCAGTTCTTC. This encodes CASSPPGLAFNEQFF.

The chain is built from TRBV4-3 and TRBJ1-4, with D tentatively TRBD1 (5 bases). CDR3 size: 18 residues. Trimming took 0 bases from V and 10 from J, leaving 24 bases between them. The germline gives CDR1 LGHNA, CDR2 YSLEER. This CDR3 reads CASSQELLRTLAVGKLFF. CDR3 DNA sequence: TGCGCCAGCAGCCAAGAGCTGCTCCGGACACTTGCCGTTGGAAAACTGTTTTTT.

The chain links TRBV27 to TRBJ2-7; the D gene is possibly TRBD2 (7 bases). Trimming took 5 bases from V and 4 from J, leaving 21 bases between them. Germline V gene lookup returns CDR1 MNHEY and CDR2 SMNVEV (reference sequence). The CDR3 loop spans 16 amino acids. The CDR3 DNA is TGTGCCAGCAGTCCAGGGGTCGGGAGGACGGGGTACGAGCAGTACTTC. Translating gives CASSPGVGRTGYEQYF.

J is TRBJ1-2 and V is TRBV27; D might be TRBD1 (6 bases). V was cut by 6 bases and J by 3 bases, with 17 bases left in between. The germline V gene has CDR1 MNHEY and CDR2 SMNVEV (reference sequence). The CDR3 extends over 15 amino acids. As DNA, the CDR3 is TGTGCCAGCAGCCTCAACAGGGAAGGTGACTATGGCTACACCTTC. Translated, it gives CASSLNREGDYGYTF.

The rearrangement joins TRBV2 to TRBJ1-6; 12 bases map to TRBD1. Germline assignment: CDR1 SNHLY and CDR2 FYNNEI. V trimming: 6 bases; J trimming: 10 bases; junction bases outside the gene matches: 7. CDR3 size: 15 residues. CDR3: CASSSRDRGQSPLHF. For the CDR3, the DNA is TGTGCCAGCAGCAGCCGGGACAGGGGGCAGTCACCCCTCCACTTT.

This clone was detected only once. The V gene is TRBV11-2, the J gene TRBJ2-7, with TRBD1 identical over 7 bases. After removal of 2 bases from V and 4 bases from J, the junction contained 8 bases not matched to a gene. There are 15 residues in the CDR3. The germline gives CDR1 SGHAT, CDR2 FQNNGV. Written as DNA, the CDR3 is TGTGCCAGCAGCTTAACTCGGGACAGATTATACGAGCAGTACTTC. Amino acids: CASSLTRDRLYEQYF.

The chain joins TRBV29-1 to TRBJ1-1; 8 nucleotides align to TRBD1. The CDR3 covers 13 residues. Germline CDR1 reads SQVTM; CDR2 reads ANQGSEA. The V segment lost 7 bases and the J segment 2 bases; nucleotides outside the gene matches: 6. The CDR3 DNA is TGCAGCGCTCGACAGGGGCGTAACACTGAAGCTTTCTTT. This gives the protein CSARQGRNTEAFF.

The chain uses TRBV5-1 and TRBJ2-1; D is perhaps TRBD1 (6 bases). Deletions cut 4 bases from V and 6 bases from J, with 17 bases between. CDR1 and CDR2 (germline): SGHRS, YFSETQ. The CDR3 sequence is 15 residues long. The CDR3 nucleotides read TGCGCCAGCAGCGCAAACAGGGAATTAATCAATGAGCAGTTCTTC. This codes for CASSANRELINEQFF.

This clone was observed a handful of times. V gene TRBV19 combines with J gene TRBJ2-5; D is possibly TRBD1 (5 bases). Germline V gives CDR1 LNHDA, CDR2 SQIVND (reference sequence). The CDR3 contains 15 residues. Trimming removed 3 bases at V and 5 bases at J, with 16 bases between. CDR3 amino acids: CASSMYSRPGETQYF. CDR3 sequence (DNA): TGTGCCAGTAGTATGTATTCCCGGCCAGGGGAGACCCAGTACTTC.

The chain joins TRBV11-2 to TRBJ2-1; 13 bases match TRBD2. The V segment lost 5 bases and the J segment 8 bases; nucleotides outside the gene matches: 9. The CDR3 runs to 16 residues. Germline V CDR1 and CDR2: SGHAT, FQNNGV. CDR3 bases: TGTGCCAGCAGCCTCGGGACTAGCGGGACTATGGATGAGCAGTTCTTC. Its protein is CASSLGTSGTMDEQFF.

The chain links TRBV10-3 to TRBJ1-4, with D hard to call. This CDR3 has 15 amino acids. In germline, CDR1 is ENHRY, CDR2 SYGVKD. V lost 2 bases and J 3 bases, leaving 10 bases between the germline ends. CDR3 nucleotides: TGTGCCATCAGTGAGGAAGGGAGATCTAATGAAAAACTGTTTTTT. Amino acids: CAISEEGRSNEKLFF.

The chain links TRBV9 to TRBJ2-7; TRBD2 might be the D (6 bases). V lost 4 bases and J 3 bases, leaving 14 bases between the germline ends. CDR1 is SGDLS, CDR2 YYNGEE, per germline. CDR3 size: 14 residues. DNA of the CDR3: TGTGCCAGCAGCCGGGCGGAGGGGAACTACGAGCAGTACTTC. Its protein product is CASSRAEGNYEQYF.

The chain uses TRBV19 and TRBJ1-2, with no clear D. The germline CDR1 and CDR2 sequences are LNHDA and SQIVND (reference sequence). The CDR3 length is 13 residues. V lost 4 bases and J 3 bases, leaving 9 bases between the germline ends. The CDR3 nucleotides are TGTGCCAGTAGTAAGGGAGGAGACTATGGCTACACCTTC. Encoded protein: CASSKGGDYGYTF.

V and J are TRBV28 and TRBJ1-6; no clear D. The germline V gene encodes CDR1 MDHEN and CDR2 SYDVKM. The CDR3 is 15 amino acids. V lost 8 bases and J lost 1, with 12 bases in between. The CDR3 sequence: CASGQRRSYNSPLHF. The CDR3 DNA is TGTGCCAGCGGTCAGAGGAGGTCCTATAATTCACCCCTCCACTTT.

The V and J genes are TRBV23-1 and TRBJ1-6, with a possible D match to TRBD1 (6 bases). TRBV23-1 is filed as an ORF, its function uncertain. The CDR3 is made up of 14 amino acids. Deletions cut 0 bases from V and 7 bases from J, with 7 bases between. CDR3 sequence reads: CASSQSRGNSPLHF. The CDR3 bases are TGCGCCAGCAGTCAATCAAGGGGGAATTCACCCCTCCACTTT.

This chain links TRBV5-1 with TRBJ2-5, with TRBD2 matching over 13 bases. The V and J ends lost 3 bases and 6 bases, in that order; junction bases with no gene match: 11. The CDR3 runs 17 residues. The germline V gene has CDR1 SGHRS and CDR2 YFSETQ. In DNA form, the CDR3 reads TGCGCCAGCAGCTGGGAGGGGACTAGCGGGATTAGGAAGACCCAGTACTTC. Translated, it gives CASSWEGTSGIRKTQYF.